A single sample gave rise to the 32 T cell receptor beta chains below, sequenced in a study of cytomegalovirus exposure and HLA in healthy donors. This PCR relied on a set of 60 Vbeta primers and 13 Jbeta primers. TCRdb keeps only in-frame clones here, not all; method: immunoSEQ multiplex PCR. In the table there are about 160,000 clones, around four fifths of which are singletons. Sequenced: PBMCs. The source of these receptors is a woman in her forties or fifties in good health and CMV-seronegative.

The V and J genes are TRBV5-6 and TRBJ2-7; the match to TRBD2 covers 13 bases. The length of the CDR3 is 18 residues. Germline CDR1 and CDR2: SGHDT and YYEEEE. Unmatched junction bases numbered 12, after V lost 4 bases and J lost 2 bases. CDR3 nucleotide sequence: TGTGCCAGCAGCGCCTGGACTAGCGGGAGCCTAGACCCCTACGAGCAGTACTTC. Its protein product is CASSAWTSGSLDPYEQYF.

The chain uses TRBV7-2 and TRBJ2-7, with 8 bases lining up with TRBD1. The CDR3 is 12 residues long. Trimming removed 5 bases from V and 8 bases from J; junction bases left unmatched: 5. Germline V CDR1 and CDR2: SGHTA, FQGNSA. Here the CDR3 DNA reads TGTGCCAGCAGCGCCCGGACAGGGAAGCAGTACTTC. Amino acids: CASSARTGKQYF.

The J gene is TRBJ1-4, the V gene TRBV14; 11 bases fit TRBD1. The CDR3 runs to 18 residues. Looked up from germline, CDR1 is SGHDN and CDR2 is FVKESK. V shed 4 bases, J shed 2 bases, and the junction held 9 bases outside the gene matches. The CDR3 DNA reads TGTGCCAGCAGCCGCCGGACAGGGGGCCCAGGGACTAATGAAAAACTGTTTTTT. Amino acid sequence: CASSRRTGGPGTNEKLFF.

There are a few counts of this clone. As DNA, the CDR3 is TGCGCCAGCAGTGACGGGACAGATGCTAACTATGGCTACACCTTC. Translated: CASSDGTDANYGYTF. The J gene is TRBJ1-2, the V gene TRBV10-2, with TRBD1 matching over 7 bases. Unmatched junction bases numbered 4, after V lost 3 bases and J lost 0 bases. The CDR3 covers 15 residues. Per the germline V gene, CDR1 is WSHSY and CDR2 is SAAADI.

This chain links TRBV11-2 with TRBJ2-3; D possibly corresponds to TRBD1 (6 bases). V was pared by 3 bases and J by 4 bases, with 17 bases between. The length of the CDR3 is 16 residues. Germline V gene sequence: CDR1 SGHAT, CDR2 FQNNGV. The CDR3 loop reads CASSFTGTLGPDTQYF. CDR3 nucleotide sequence: TGTGCCAGCAGCTTTACCGGGACACTGGGGCCAGATACGCAGTATTTT.

V is TRBV7-9 and J is TRBJ1-2; TRBD1 matches 7 bases. Trimming removed 5 bases from V and 5 bases from J; junction bases left unmatched: 8. This CDR3 has 14 amino acids. The V gene's germline CDR1 is SEHNR and CDR2 FQNEAQ (reference sequence). This CDR3 reads CASSPTGTAYGYTF. CDR3 nucleotides: TGTGCCAGCAGCCCGACCGGGACAGCTTATGGCTACACCTTC.

The V gene is TRBV30, the J gene TRBJ2-1; the D gene is possibly TRBD2 (6 bases). CDR3 length equals 13 residues. V was pared by 0 bases and J by 10 bases, with 13 bases between. Germline assignment: CDR1 GTSNPN and CDR2 SVGIG (reference sequence). The CDR3 spells CAWSVLRDGEQFF. The CDR3 DNA reads as TGTGCCTGGAGTGTACTGCGGGACGGAGAGCAGTTCTTC.

This clone has a handful of counts. V usage is TRBV5-8 and J usage is TRBJ1-4, with 9 positions matching TRBD1. CDR3 length: 17 amino acids. Losses at the gene ends were 3 bases for V and 2 bases for J; bases not matched to a gene: 8. Germline-derived CDR1 and CDR2 are SGHTS and YDEGEE. DNA of the CDR3: TGTGCCAGCAGCTATACAGGGGGCGGTCGGACTAATGAAAAACTGTTTTTT. Translation gives CASSYTGGGRTNEKLFF.

This clone was seen only once. The chain couples TRBV7-9 to TRBJ1-1; 7 nucleotides align to TRBD1. Germline CDR1 and CDR2: SEHNR and FQNEAQ (reference sequence). J gave up 5 bases and V 3 bases, and 3 bases lay outside the gene matches. There are 13 residues in the CDR3. CDR3 region: CASSFTGDTEAFF. CDR3 nucleotides: TGTGCCAGCAGCTTTACAGGGGATACTGAAGCTTTCTTT. Looking up the rest from reference TRBV7-9 and TRBJ1-1 gives the full variable domain: DTGVSQNPRHKITKRGQNVTFRCDPISEHNRLYWYRQTLGQGPEFLTYFQNEAQLEKSRLLSDRFSAERPKGSFSTLEIQRTEQGDSAMYLCASSFTGDTEAFFGQGTRLTVV.

The rearrangement uses TRBV28 and TRBJ2-6; possible D gene TRBD2, 5 bases. This CDR3 region has 14 residues. Per germline, CDR1 MDHEN and CDR2 SYDVKM. V was shortened by 5 bases and J by 4 bases, with 9 bases between the two germline ends. For the CDR3, the DNA is TGTGCCAGCAGTCGGGGAAGAGGGGCCAACGTCCTGACTTTC. Translation: CASSRGRGANVLTF.

V usage is TRBV19 and J usage is TRBJ2-1; 16 nucleotides align to TRBD2. J lost 12 bases, V lost 3 bases, and 5 bases had no gene match. Germline-derived CDR1 and CDR2 are LNHDA and SQIVND (reference sequence). The CDR3 is 15 residues long. CDR3 nucleotide sequence: TGTGCCAGTAGTATTCCGGGGACTAGCGGGAGGGGGCAGTTCTTC. It specifies CASSIPGTSGRGQFF.

The chain links TRBV14 to TRBJ2-6, with D hard to call. CDR1 is SGHDN and CDR2 is FVKESK in the germline V gene. V dropped 1 base and J dropped 3 bases, with 7 bases sitting between them. CDR3 length: 15 amino acids. The CDR3 DNA sequence: TGTGCCAGCAGCCAAGTAGTCGGTGGGGCCAACGTCCTGACTTTC. Residues: CASSQVVGGANVLTF. The full variable domain, its missing parts supplied by reference TRBV14 and TRBJ2-6, is EAGVTQFPSHSVIEKGQTVTLRCDPISGHDNLYWYRRVMGKEIKFLLHFVKESKQDESGMPNNRFLAERTGGTYSTLKVQPAELEDSGVYFCASSQVVGGANVLTFGAGSRLTVL.

The chain links TRBV7-2 to TRBJ1-3; a weak D match, TRBD1 (5 bases). The V gene's germline CDR1 is SGHTA and CDR2 FQGNSA. V lost 5 bases and J lost 7, with 21 bases in between. The length of the CDR3 is 16 residues. The CDR3 spells CASSRRQSPVPNTIYF. CDR3 bases: TGTGCCAGCAGCCGTCGACAGTCCCCGGTCCCGAACACCATATATTTT.

V and J are TRBV5-1 and TRBJ2-2; D perhaps matches TRBD1 (5 bases). Germline V lookup: CDR1 SGHRS, CDR2 YFSETQ. With 4 bases removed from V and 7 bases from J, the gap between germline ends came to 11 bases. This CDR3 contains 13 residues. The CDR3 sequence is CASSPVGVGELFF. CDR3 DNA sequence: TGCGCCAGCAGCCCTGTAGGGGTCGGGGAGCTGTTTTTT. Based on the CDR3 plus reference TRBV5-1 and TRBJ2-2, the full variable domain is KAGVTQTPRYLIKTRGQQVTLSCSPISGHRSVSWYQQTPGQGLQFLFEYFSETQRNKGNFPGRFSGRQFSNSRSEMNVSTLELGDSALYLCASSPVGVGELFFGEGSRLTVL.

The chain is built from TRBV11-3 and TRBJ2-7; D call uncertain. CDR3 length: 12 residues. The V gene's germline CDR1 is SGHNT and CDR2 YENEEA. The ends were cut back, 0 bases at V and 3 bases at J, with 3 bases in the middle. DNA of the CDR3: TGTGCCAGCAGCTTAGACCACTACGAGCAGTACTTC. Residues: CASSLDHYEQYF.

The J gene is TRBJ2-3, the V gene TRBV29-1; 11 nucleotides agree with TRBD2. Germline V gene lookup returns CDR1 SQVTM and CDR2 ANQGSEA. Trimming cost V 5 bases and J 9 bases; bases outside gene matches: 10. The CDR3 is 14 amino acids. CDR3 sequence: CSVTLAGGHRTQYF. Here the CDR3 DNA reads TGCAGCGTTACTTTAGCGGGAGGGCACAGGACGCAGTATTTT.

The chain combines TRBV4-3 with TRBJ1-2, with 8 bases lining up with TRBD1. The CDR3 spans 14 residues. Germline V gene sequence: CDR1 LGHNA, CDR2 YSLEER. V lost 1 base to trimming and J lost 3 bases; unmatched junction nucleotides: 1. Here the CDR3 reads CASSQATGDYGYTF. DNA of the CDR3: TGCGCCAGCAGCCAAGCGACAGGGGACTATGGCTACACCTTC.

This chain connects TRBV10-3 to TRBJ2-1; 10 bases are shared with TRBD2. J lost 4 bases, V lost 0 bases, and 6 bases had no gene match. CDR3 size: 17 residues. Looked up from germline, CDR1 is ENHRY and CDR2 is SYGVKD. This CDR3 reads CAISESGAGGGYNEQFF. The DNA for the CDR3 is TGTGCCATCAGTGAGTCGGGAGCGGGAGGGGGTTACAATGAGCAGTTCTTC.

The chain recombines TRBV25-1 with TRBJ1-1, with D uncertain. The CDR3 sequence is 15 residues long. V was trimmed by 3 bases and J by 1 base, leaving 12 bases between them. CDR1 is MGHDK, CDR2 SYGVNS, per germline. For the CDR3, the DNA is TGTGCCAGCAGTGATCAGCGCCGGGGGAACACTGAAGCTTTCTTT. Its protein is CASSDQRRGNTEAFF.

The chain is built from TRBV28 and TRBJ2-7; 9 nucleotides align to TRBD1. CDR1 and CDR2 (germline): MDHEN, SYDVKM. With 3 bases clipped from V and 6 bases from J, the junction kept 12 bases outside the gene matches. The CDR3 is made up of 16 amino acids. This CDR3 is CASSFKTGGIRGEQYF. In nucleotides, the CDR3 is TGTGCCAGCAGTTTCAAGACAGGGGGGATTAGAGGCGAGCAGTACTTC.

This clone appeared once. This chain uses TRBV18 with TRBJ2-5; 7 bases align to TRBD1. The germline gives CDR1 KGHSH, CDR2 LQKENI. This CDR3 has 14 residues. With 0 bases clipped from V and 5 bases from J, the junction kept 3 bases outside the gene matches. The CDR3 here is CASSPPSDRETQYF. The CDR3 region has the DNA TGTGCCAGCTCACCACCGTCGGACAGGGAGACCCAGTACTTC.

The chain carries TRBV2 and TRBJ1-1; D is possibly TRBD1 (6 bases). The CDR3 runs to 14 residues. CDR1 SNHLY and CDR2 FYNNEI come from the germline V gene. V was pared by 6 bases and J by 1 base, with 12 bases between. CDR3 coding DNA: TGTGCCAGCAGCTCCGGGACATCGAACACTGAAGCTTTCTTT. Its translation: CASSSGTSNTEAFF.

The chain carries TRBV7-9 and TRBJ1-5; TRBD1 might be the D (5 bases). The V gene's germline CDR1 is SEHNR and CDR2 FQNEAQ (reference sequence). This CDR3 is built from 16 residues. The ends were cut back, 5 bases at V and 1 base at J, with 15 bases in the middle. The CDR3 nucleotides are TGTGCCAGCAGCCCTCTCCGACAGAACAGCAATCAGCCCCAGCATTTT. Translation: CASSPLRQNSNQPQHF.

The chain has TRBV5-4 and TRBJ1-1; D remains ambiguous. V lost 5 bases to trimming and J lost 2 bases, with 10 bases between them. This CDR3 has 13 residues. Germline CDR1 is SGHNT and CDR2 is YYREEE (reference sequence). The CDR3 DNA reads TGTGCCAGCAGTCACACAGCCAACACTGAAGCTTTCTTT. This codes for CASSHTANTEAFF.

This rearrangement joins TRBV18 to TRBJ2-7, with 7 bases identical to TRBD2. The CDR3 is 15 residues long. The V and J ends lost 3 bases and 2 bases, in that order; junction bases with no gene match: 7. Germline-derived CDR1 and CDR2 are KGHSH and LQKENI. As DNA, the CDR3 is TGTGCCAGCTCACCCCCGAGCGGGAACGCCTACGAGCAGTACTTC. Translating it yields CASSPPSGNAYEQYF.

The chain links TRBV5-1 to TRBJ1-4; unclear D gene. In germline, CDR1 is SGHRS, CDR2 YFSETQ. CDR3 length: 14 amino acids. With 1 base removed from V and 6 bases from J, the gap between germline ends came to 10 bases. This chain's CDR3 is CASSLTPGDEKLFF. The CDR3 DNA is TGCGCCAGCAGCTTGACCCCAGGCGATGAAAAACTGTTTTTT.

CDR3 in DNA: TGTGCTAGCGGCCGGAACACCGGGGAGCTGTTTTTT. This codes for CASGRNTGELFF. The chain has TRBV7-7 and TRBJ2-2, with a possible D match to TRBD2 (6 bases). Germline V gives CDR1 SSHAT, CDR2 FNYEAQ (reference sequence). The CDR3 has 12 residues.

The chain combines TRBV5-7 with TRBJ2-4, with D possibly TRBD1 on 5 matching bases. TRBV5-7 counts as an open reading frame of uncertain function. The length of the CDR3 is 19 residues. V was trimmed by 3 bases and J by 1 base, leaving 23 bases between them. DNA of the CDR3: TGTGCCAGCAGCTCTTCCTATCGTAGGGGCAGTCGGGCCAAAAACATTCAGTACTTC. Translating gives CASSSSYRRGSRAKNIQYF.

The CDR3 loop is CATSRADSYYGYTF. DNA for the CDR3: TGTGCCACCAGCAGAGCTGACTCGTACTATGGCTACACCTTC. The chain uses TRBV15 and TRBJ1-2, with D uncertain. This CDR3 comprises 14 residues. The V gene's germline CDR1 is LNHNV and CDR2 YYDKDF (reference sequence). V gave up 1 base and J gave up 3 bases, with 9 bases separating them.

The chain carries TRBV28 and TRBJ2-7; TRBD1 matches at 9 bases. J lost 4 bases, V lost 5 bases, and 6 bases had no gene match. The CDR3 is 14 amino acids. Per germline, CDR1 MDHEN and CDR2 SYDVKM. Here the CDR3 reads CASSRPGTGYEQYF. CDR3 DNA sequence: TGTGCCAGCAGTCGTCCCGGGACAGGGTACGAGCAGTACTTC.

The CDR3 loop reads CASSPGGNSYNEQFF. The CDR3 DNA sequence: TGTGCCAGCAGCCCGGGGGGGAACTCCTACAATGAGCAGTTCTTC. This chain joins TRBV9 and TRBJ2-1, with TRBD2 matching 8 bases. The CDR3 is 15 residues long. Per germline, CDR1 SGDLS and CDR2 YYNGEE. V was clipped by 4 bases and J by 0 bases; unmatched bases: 3.

Comments on this clone: Other DNA sequences in the same sample also yield this CDR3. Here the CDR3 reads CASSLGSGGYNEQFF. In DNA form, the CDR3 reads TGTGCCAGCAGCTTAGGGTCGGGGGGGTACAATGAGCAGTTCTTC. The chain uses TRBV7-9 and TRBJ2-1; 8 nucleotides match TRBD2. Germline V gene sequence: CDR1 SEHNR, CDR2 FQNEAQ (reference sequence). The ends lost 1 base at V and 4 bases at J; junction bases unmatched: 3. This CDR3 has 15 amino acids. The full variable domain, its missing parts supplied by reference TRBV7-9 and TRBJ2-1, is DTGVSQNPRHKITKRGQNVTFRCDPISEHNRLYWYRQTLGQGPEFLTYFQNEAQLEKSRLLSDRFSAERPKGSFSTLEIQRTEQGDSAMYLCASSLGSGGYNEQFFGPGTRLTVL.